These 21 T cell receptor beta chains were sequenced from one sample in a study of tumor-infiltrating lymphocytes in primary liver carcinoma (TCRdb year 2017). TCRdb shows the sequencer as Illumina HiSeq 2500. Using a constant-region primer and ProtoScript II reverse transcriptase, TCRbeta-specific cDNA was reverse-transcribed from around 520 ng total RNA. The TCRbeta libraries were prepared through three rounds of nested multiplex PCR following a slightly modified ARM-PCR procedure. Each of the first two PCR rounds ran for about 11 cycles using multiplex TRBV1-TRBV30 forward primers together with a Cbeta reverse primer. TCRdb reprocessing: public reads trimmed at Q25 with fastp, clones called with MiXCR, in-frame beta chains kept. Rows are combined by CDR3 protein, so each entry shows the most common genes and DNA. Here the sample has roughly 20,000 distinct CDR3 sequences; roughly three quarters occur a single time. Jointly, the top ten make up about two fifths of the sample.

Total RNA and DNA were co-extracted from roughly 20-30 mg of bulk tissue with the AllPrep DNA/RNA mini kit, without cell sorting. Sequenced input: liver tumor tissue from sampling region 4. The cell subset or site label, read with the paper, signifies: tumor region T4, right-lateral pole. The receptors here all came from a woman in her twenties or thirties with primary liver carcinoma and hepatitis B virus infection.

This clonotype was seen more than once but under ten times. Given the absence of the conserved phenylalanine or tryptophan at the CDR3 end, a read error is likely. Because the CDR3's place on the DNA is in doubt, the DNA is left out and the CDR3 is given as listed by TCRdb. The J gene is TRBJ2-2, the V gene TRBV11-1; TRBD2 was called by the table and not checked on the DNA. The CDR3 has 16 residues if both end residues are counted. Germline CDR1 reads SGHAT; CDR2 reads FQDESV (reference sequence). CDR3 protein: CASSRVMAGVSGVLFL.

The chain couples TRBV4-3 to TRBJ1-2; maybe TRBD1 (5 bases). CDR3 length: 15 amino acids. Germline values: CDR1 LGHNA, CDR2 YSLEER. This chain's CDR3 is CFSSQDWGGVNGYTF. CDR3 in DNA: TGCTTCAGCAGCCAAGATTGGGGCGGGGTGAATGGCTACACCTTC.

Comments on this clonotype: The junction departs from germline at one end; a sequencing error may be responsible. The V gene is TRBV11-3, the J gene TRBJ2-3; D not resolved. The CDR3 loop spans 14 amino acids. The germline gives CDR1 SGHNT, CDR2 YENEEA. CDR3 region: CASNLDGPTDTQYF. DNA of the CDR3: TGTGCCAGCAATTTAGATGGGCCCACAGATACGCAATATTTT.

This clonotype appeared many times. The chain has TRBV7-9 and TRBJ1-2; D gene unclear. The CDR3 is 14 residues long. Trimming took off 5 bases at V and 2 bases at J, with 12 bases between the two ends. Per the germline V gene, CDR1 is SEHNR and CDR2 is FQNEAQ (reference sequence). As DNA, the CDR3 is TGTGCCAGCAGCCCATCAGGCTACAACTATGGCTACACCTTC. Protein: CASSPSGYNYGYTF.

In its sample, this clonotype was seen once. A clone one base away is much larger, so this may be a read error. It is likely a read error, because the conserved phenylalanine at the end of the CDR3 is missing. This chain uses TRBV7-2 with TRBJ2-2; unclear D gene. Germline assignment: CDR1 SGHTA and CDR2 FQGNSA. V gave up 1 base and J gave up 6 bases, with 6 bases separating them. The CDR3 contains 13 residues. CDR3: CASSLVSAGELFI. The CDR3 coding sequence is TGTGCCAGCAGCTTAGTCTCGGCCGGGGAGCTGTTTATT.

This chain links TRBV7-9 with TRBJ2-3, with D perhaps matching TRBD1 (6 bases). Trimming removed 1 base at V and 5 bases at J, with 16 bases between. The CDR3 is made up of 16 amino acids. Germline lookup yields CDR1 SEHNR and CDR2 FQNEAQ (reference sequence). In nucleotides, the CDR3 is TGTGCCAGCAGCTTAGAAAGGGGACAACCAGAAGATACGCAGTATTTT. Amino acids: CASSLERGQPEDTQYF.

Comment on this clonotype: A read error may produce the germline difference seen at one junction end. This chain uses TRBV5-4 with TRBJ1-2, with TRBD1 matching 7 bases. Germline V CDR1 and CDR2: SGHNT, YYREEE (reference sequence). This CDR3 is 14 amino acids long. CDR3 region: CASSRGQWSYGYIF. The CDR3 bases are TGTGCCAGCAGCCGGGGACAGTGGAGCTATGGCTACATCTTC.

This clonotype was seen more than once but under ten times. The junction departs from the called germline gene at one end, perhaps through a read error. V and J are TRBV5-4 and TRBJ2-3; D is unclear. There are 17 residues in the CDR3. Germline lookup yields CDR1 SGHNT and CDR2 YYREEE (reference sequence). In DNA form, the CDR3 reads TGTGCCAGCAGCGTAGACGGGCACCTTCCACCCACAAATACGCAGTATTTT. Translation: CASSVDGHLPPTNTQYF.

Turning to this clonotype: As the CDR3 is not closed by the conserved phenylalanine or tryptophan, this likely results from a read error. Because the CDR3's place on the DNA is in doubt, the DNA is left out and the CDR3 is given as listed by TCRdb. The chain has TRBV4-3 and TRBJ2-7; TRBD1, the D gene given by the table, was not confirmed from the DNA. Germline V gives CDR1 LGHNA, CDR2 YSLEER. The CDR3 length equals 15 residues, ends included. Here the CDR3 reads CASSQDRWTGREQCL.

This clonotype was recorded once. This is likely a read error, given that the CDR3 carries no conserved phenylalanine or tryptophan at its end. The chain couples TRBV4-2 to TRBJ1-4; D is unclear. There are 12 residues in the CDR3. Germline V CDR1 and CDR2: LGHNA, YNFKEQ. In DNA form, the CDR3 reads TGTGCTAGCAGCCAAGATAAGGAAAAACTGTTTTCT. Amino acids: CASSQDKEKLFS.

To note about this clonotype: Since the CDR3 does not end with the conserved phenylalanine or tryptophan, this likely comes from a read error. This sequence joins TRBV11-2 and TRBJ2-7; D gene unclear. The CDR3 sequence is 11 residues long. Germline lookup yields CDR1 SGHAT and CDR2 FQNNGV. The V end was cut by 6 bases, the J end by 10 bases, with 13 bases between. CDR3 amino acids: CASRPASEQYP. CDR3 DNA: TGTGCCAGCAGACCAGCCAGTGAACAGTACCCC.

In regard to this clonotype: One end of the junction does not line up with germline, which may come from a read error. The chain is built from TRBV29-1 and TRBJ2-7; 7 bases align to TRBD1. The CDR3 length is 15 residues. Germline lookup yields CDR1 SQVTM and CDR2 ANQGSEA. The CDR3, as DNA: TGCAGCGATGAAGATGAGACAGGGTTCTCGTACGAGCAGTATTTC. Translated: CSDEDETGFSYEQYF.

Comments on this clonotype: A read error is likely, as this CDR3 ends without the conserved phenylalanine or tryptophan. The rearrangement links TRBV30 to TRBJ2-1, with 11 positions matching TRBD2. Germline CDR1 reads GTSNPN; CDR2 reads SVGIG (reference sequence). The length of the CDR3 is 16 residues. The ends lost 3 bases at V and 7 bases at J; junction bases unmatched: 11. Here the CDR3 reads CAWSRGGTSGRNEQFS. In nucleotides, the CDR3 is TGTGCCTGGAGCCGAGGGGGGACTAGCGGAAGAAATGAGCAGTTCTCC.

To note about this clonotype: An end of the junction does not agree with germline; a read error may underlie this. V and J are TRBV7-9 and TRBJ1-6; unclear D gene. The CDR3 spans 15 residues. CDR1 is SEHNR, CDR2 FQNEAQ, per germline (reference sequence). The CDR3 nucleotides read TGTGCCATCAGCTTAGTGAACAGCTGGCATTCACCCCTCCACTTT. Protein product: CAISLVNSWHSPLHF.

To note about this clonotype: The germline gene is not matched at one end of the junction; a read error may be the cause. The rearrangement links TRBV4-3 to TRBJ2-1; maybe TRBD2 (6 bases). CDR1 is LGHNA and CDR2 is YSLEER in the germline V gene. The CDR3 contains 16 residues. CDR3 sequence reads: CASSQYAGSSYNGQFF. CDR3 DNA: TGCGCCAGCAGCCAATATGCGGGAAGCTCCTACAATGGGCAGTTCTTT.

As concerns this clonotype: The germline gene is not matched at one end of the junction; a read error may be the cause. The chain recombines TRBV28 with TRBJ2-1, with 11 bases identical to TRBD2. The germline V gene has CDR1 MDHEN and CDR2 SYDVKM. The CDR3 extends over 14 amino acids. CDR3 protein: CTSRGTSGDNEQFF. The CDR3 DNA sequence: TGTACCAGCAGGGGGACTAGCGGTGACAATGAGCAATTCTTC.

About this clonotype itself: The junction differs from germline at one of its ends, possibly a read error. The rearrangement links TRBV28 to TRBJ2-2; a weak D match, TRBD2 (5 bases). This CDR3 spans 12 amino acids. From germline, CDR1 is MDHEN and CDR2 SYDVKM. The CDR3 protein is CASSQPTGELFF. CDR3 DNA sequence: TGTGCCAGCAGCCAGCCGACCGGGGAGCTGTTTTTC.

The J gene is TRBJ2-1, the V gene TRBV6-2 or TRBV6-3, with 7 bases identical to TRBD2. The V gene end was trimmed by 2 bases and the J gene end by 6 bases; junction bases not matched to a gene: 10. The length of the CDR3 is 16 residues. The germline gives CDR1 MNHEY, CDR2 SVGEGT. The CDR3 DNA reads TGTGCCAGCAGTTACATGCTTGGGGAGGGTGGCAATGAGCAGTTCTTC. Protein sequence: CASSYMLGEGGNEQFF.

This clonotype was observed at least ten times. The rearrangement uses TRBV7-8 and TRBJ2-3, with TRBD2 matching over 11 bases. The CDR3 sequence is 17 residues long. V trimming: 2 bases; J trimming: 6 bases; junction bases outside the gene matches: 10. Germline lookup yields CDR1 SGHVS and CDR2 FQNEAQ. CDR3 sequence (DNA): TGTGCCAGCAGCTTATGGCAACTAGCGGGAGTAAGGGATACGCAGTATTTT. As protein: CASSLWQLAGVRDTQYF.

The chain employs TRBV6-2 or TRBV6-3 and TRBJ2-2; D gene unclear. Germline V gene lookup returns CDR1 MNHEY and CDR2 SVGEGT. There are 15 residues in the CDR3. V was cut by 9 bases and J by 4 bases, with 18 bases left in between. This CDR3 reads CASSRCDWSTGELFF. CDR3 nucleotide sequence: TGTGCCAGTAGTAGGTGCGATTGGAGCACCGGGGAGCTGTTTTTT.

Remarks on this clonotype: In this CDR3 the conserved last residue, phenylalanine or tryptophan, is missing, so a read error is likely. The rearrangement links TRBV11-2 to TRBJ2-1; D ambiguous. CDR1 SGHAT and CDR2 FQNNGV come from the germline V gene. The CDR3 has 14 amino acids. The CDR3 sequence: CTSSLGWTWNEQFS. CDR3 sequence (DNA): TGTACCAGCAGCCTCGGGTGGACGTGGAATGAGCAGTTCTCC.